Described below is a single T cell receptor beta chain sequence and its context. Its antigen remains undetermined. The sample holds no much larger clone one base away, and base qualities are not on file. TCRbeta CDR3 regions were amplified from genomic DNA using the immunoSEQ Assay, a bias-controlled multiplex PCR. In the source study's methods: The number of nucleated cells in each sample was estimated by amplification of reference gene primers within the assay. To quantify the absolute abundance of each unique TCRbeta CDR3 rearrangement, sequence reads were collapsed and filtered. For each sample, productive Simpson clonality was calculated by taking the square root of Simpson's diversity index across productive rearrangements. TCRdb took this table from immuneACCESS and kept in-frame rearrangements with V and J called. Such tables lack part of the clones; where checked against another copy, unresolved V genes explain under half of the gap, and the rest is unexplained. The DNA was the basis for D and trimming; V, J and clone size are from that table. This sample holds about 36,000 clones; more than 60% were observed only once. The ten largest clones add up to 2% of the sample.

The collaborating institutions used their own protocols to collect whole blood in K2EDTA tubes. For TCRbeta analysis, collaborator samples were shipped as frozen whole blood, as isolated PBMCs, or as DNA extracted from either sample type. CDR1 SGHTA and CDR2 FQGNSA were looked up in the germline V gene. The V and J ends are trimmed by 1 base and 0 bases, leaving 12 bases between them. The CDR3 goes from the cysteine to the phenylalanine over 17 residues. Kept here is only the CDR3 DNA, which spans 51 bases and is read in frame from base 1. The data stem from a study of blood T cell repertoires in COVID-19 (dated by TCRdb to 2020 to 2022). For context, the study as a whole: Samples from collaborators originated in the United States, Italy and Spain and spanned both the acute and convalescent phases of COVID-19. Subjects who had been exposed to COVID-19, were actively infected with it, or had recovered from it provided the deeply sampled blood TCRbeta repertoires that made up the dataset. The material from the prospective study consisted of cDNA or gDNA derived from T cells, B-cell-depleted T cells, or PBMCs. HLA class I and class II types, where available, came from metadata supplied by the sample provider rather than from assay-based typing. The sample metadata nearly always contained a de-identified subject ID, COVID-19 status, age in years and sex. The samples were drawn from two sources: the first 160 participants of the ongoing ImmuneRACE study, and 1,000 to 1,500 subjects contributed by 6 global collaborators. The repertoires were released in a freely available public database intended as a resource for research on the immune response to SARS-CoV-2. What the authors observed across the whole study: Clinical and demographic metadata were provided uncurated, with the amount varying by source and participant.

The clonotype comes from a man between 60 and 75 years old with active COVID-19. The chain is encoded by TRBV7-2 joined to TRBJ2-2, with a weak D call of TRBD2 (5 bases match). The sample was peripheral blood. The nucleotides read TGTGCCAGCAGCTTAGTAGGGCGGCGGGCGAACACCGGGGAGCTGTTTTTT. Its protein is CASSLVGRRANTGELFF.